These 2 T cell receptor beta chains came from one sample sequenced in a study of regulatory T cells in long-lasting Graves disease. The TCR beta library used iRepertoire HTBI primers with Arm-PCR amplification of CDR3. From the multiplex PCR reads, TCRdb called clonotypes with MiXCR, one entry per CDR3 protein. Here the sample spans 200,000 to 250,000 distinct CDR3 sequences, roughly 19% being singletons. As for time point: newly diagnosed GD, antithyroid drugs for less than 3 months. PBMC RNA served as the TCR library source. These sequences were also reported in another study, on T cells in Graves' hyperthyroidism and ophthalmopathy.

This sample comprised peripheral blood mononuclear cells (PBMCs), obtained at new diagnosis, from a patient treated with antithyroid drugs. Receptors were obtained from a woman in her thirties with Graves disease.

This clonotype has ten or more counts. The chain has TRBV6-1 and TRBJ2-7; the D gene could be TRBD1 or TRBD2 (5 bases each). The V gene's germline CDR1 is MNHNS and CDR2 SASEGT. The CDR3 extends over 14 amino acids. Deletions cut 5 bases from V and 6 bases from J, with 17 bases between. Here the CDR3 reads CASSRDLAIGEQYF. The CDR3 region has the DNA TGTGCCAGCAGTCGGGACCTCGCTATAGGCGAGCAGTACTTC.

In this sample, this clonotype turned up many times. The V and J genes are TRBV19 and TRBJ2-4, with 8 nucleotides matching TRBD1. The V gene's germline CDR1 is LNHDA and CDR2 SQIVND (reference sequence). V shed 4 bases, J shed 10 bases, and the junction held 6 bases outside the gene matches. The CDR3 runs to 13 residues. The CDR3 loop is CASSTGQGGIQYF. Here the CDR3 DNA reads TGTGCCAGTAGTACCGGACAGGGTGGGATTCAGTACTTC.